Listed below are T cell receptor beta chains from one sample, sequenced in a study of Tregs in tolerant kidney transplant recipients. The method was immunoSEQ multiplex PCR; TCRdb's version includes in-frame clones alone and lacks a portion of them. This sample has 240,000 or so clones; about four fifths occur once, and the top ten carry around 0.61%. The sequencing sample was made of CD4+ T cells from blood. The receptors stem from a human donor in good health. Both conserved end residues are part of each CDR3. The D gene is left open where the match is weak. The size entry is marked missing in some rows and otherwise reads once, few, many or a size class.

V	D	J	size	DNA	CDR3
TRBV4-2	TRBD2	TRBJ2-7	few	TGTGCCAGCAGCCAACTGGGACTAGGTTCCTACGAGCAGTACTTC	CASSQLGLGSYEQYF
TRBV19	.	TRBJ1-5	.	TGTGCCAGTAGTATCCCCAATCAGCCCCAGCATTTT	CASSIPNQPQHF
TRBV11-2	TRBD2	TRBJ2-5	.	TGTGCCAGCAGCCCGAACGGGGGGTGGATCGTTGAGACCCAGTACTTC	CASSPNGGWIVETQYF
TRBV4-2	TRBD2	TRBJ2-3	.	TGTGCCAGCAGCCATCGGTTAGCGGGGGGGCCAAAAGATACGCAGTATTTT	CASSHRLAGGPKDTQYF
TRBV19	.	TRBJ2-5	.	TGTGCCAGTAACCTAAACAGGGCACAAGAGACCCAGTACTTC	CASNLNRAQETQYF
TRBV18	.	TRBJ1-6	few	TGTGCCAGCTCACCACGGGACGCCCCCAGGAATTCACCCCTCCACTTT	CASSPRDAPRNSPLHF
TRBV4-1	TRBD1	TRBJ1-2	.	TGCGCCAGCAGCCGGACAGGGGACCCCTATGGCTACACCTTC	CASSRTGDPYGYTF
TRBV5-1	TRBD2	TRBJ2-1	.	TGCGCCAGCAGCTTGGAATCCCTAGCGGGAGGGAAGCAGTTCTTC	CASSLESLAGGKQFF
TRBV4-2	TRBD1	TRBJ2-3	once	TGTGCCAGCAGCCCCCGAGGTGGAACAGGGGATTTTGCAGATACGCAGTATTTT	CASSPRGGTGDFADTQYF
TRBV30	.	TRBJ1-2	.	TGTGCCTGGAAGCGGGGAGGAAGCTATGGCTACACCTTC	CAWKRGGSYGYTF
TRBV5-6	.	TRBJ2-3	.	TGTGCCAGCAGCTTGCTCCCAGGGGGGACGAGCACAGATACGCAGTATTTT	CASSLLPGGTSTDTQYF
TRBV29-1	TRBD1	TRBJ2-5	.	TGCAGCGCCGGGACAGGGATGATCCAAGAGACCCAGTACTTC	CSAGTGMIQETQYF
TRBV4-2	TRBD1	TRBJ1-2	few	TGTGCCAGCAGCCCTCACGGGACAGGGGGCGGGTTCAGCTATGGCTACACCTTC	CASSPHGTGGGFSYGYTF
TRBV11-3	.	TRBJ2-3	.	TGTGCCAGCAGCTTAGGTAGGGGCACAGATACGCAGTATTTT	CASSLGRGTDTQYF
TRBV20-1	.	TRBJ2-3	few	TGCAGTGCTAGAGTGGGGGATACGCAGTATTTT	CSARVGDTQYF
TRBV6-6	.	TRBJ1-2	few	TGTGCCAGCGGCGGGCGGTGGGGGGCTGTTATTGAAGGCTACACCTTC	CASGGRWGAVIEGYTF
TRBV5-1	TRBD1	TRBJ1-2	.	TGCGCCAGCAGCCCTACCCCAGGGGGGAACTATGGCTACACCTTC	CASSPTPGGNYGYTF
TRBV7-2	.	TRBJ2-1	.	TGTGCCAGCAGCTTAGGGTTCATAGACTACAATGAGCAGTTCTTC	CASSLGFIDYNEQFF
TRBV19	.	TRBJ2-1	.	TGTGCCAGTAGTATCGTGGTCATTACAGGTACCGCCAATGAGCAGTTCTTC	CASSIVVITGTANEQFF
TRBV19	.	TRBJ1-5	.	TGTGCCAGTAGTTATGTAGAGCCAAGTCAGCCCCAGCATTTT	CASSYVEPSQPQHF
TRBV4-1	.	TRBJ2-3	.	TGCGCCAGCAGCCAAGGGGTACCCCTTAGCACAGATACGCAGTATTTT	CASSQGVPLSTDTQYF
TRBV5-1	.	TRBJ1-1	.	TGCGCCAGCAGCTTGGTGGCGTCAGGGAACACTGAAGCTTTCTTT	CASSLVASGNTEAFF
TRBV5-1	TRBD1	TRBJ1-2	.	TGCGCCAGCAGCTTGGTGGGACAGGGAGGCACCTTC	CASSLVGQGGTF
TRBV30	TRBD1	TRBJ1-4	.	TGTGCCTGTCACAGGGGGGACGAAAAACTGTTTTTT	CACHRGDEKLFF
TRBV27	.	TRBJ1-5	few	TGTGCCAGCGGGGCCGGTTGGGGGATTAGCAATCAGCCCCAGCATTTT	CASGAGWGISNQPQHF
TRBV2	TRBD1	TRBJ2-1	.	TGTGCCAGCGGATCCGGGACAGGGGGCAATGAGCAGTTCTTC	CASGSGTGGNEQFF
TRBV2	TRBD1	TRBJ1-5	.	TGTGCCAGCCAGGGGCGACAGGGAAGTCAGCCCCAGCATTTT	CASQGRQGSQPQHF
TRBV7-9	.	TRBJ2-3	.	TGTGCCAGCAGCGCAGGGGACGTGAGGACGCAGTATTTT	CASSAGDVRTQYF
TRBV5-1	.	TRBJ2-4	once	TGCGCCAGCAGCTTGGGTCAGGGAGGGGGCATTCAGTACTTC	CASSLGQGGGIQYF
TRBV30	.	TRBJ2-7	.	TGTGCCTGGAGTGTATGGGGGCGCTCCTACGAGCAGTACTTC	CAWSVWGRSYEQYF
TRBV6-5	TRBD1	TRBJ1-5	.	TGTGCCAGCAGTTCCGACAGGGGTAGCAATCAGCCCCAGCATTTT	CASSSDRGSNQPQHF
TRBV6-5	TRBD2	TRBJ2-1	.	TGTGCCAGCAGGCGGACTAGTGGAAGGGTCGTAGAGTTCTTC	CASRRTSGRVVEFF
TRBV27	.	TRBJ1-4	.	TGTGCCAGCAGTTTAGATGAAAAACTGTTTTTT	CASSLDEKLFF
TRBV5-8	TRBD1	TRBJ2-7	.	TGTGCCAGCAGCTTCGCACAGGGGGCCTACGAGCAGTACTTC	CASSFAQGAYEQYF
TRBV19	.	TRBJ1-1	.	TGTGCCAGTAGTCCGGACGTATTGAACACTGAAGCTTTCTTT	CASSPDVLNTEAFF
TRBV20-1	.	TRBJ1-1	.	TGCAGTGCTATATTGAACACTGAAGCCTTCTTT	CSAILNTEAFF
TRBV6-5	.	TRBJ2-5	.	TGTGCCAGCAGTTACAAAGAGACCCAGTACTTC	CASSYKETQYF
TRBV7-3	.	TRBJ1-1	.	TGTGCCAGCAGCCACCTGGCAGGGAAAAGTGAAGCTTTCTTT	CASSHLAGKSEAFF
TRBV2	.	TRBJ2-5	.	TGTGCCAGCAGTGATGGCATATGGACAGAGACCCAGTACTTC	CASSDGIWTETQYF
TRBV7-9	TRBD1	TRBJ2-2	.	TGTGCCAGCAGCTCGAGATACGGGGACAGGGTTTGGGAGCTGTTTTTT	CASSSRYGDRVWELFF
TRBV5-1	.	TRBJ2-6	.	TGCGCCAGCAGCTTGTTGGTCTCTGGGGCCAACGTCCTGACTTTC	CASSLLVSGANVLTF
TRBV30	TRBD1	TRBJ1-2	.	TGTGCCTGGAGTCTAATCCAAACAGGGGGCAGGAACTATGGCTACACCTTC	CAWSLIQTGGRNYGYTF
TRBV5-5	.	TRBJ2-7	.	TGTGCCAGCAGCTTATCGGCAGACGAGCAGTACTTC	CASSLSADEQYF
TRBV5-5	TRBD2	TRBJ2-1	.	TGTGCCAGCAGCGCTGACAGGAGGCGGGAGGGCCTCCATGAGCAGTTCTTC	CASSADRRREGLHEQFF
TRBV7-9	.	TRBJ1-4	.	TGTGCCAGCAGCGAATTGGGGGAAAGGAATGAAAAACTGTTTTTT	CASSELGERNEKLFF
TRBV29-1	.	TRBJ1-5	.	TGCAGCGTTGGGGGGCGGGGGACTAATCAGCCCCAGCATTTT	CSVGGRGTNQPQHF
TRBV10-3	TRBD1	TRBJ2-7	once	TGTGCCATCAGTCAGGGACAGGCCGACTCCTACGAGCAGTACTTC	CAISQGQADSYEQYF
TRBV5-6	.	TRBJ2-1	.	TGTGCCAGCAGCTTGGGACGGGGGATCTACAATGAGCAGTTCTTC	CASSLGRGIYNEQFF
TRBV6-5	.	TRBJ1-3	.	TGTGCCAGCAGTGTAGACAGATACTCTGGAAACACCATATATTTT	CASSVDRYSGNTIYF
TRBV5-1	.	TRBJ2-2	.	TGCGCCAGCAGTCAAGATGGGACCGGGGAGCTGTTTTTT	CASSQDGTGELFF